This TCR beta chain was obtained from a study of shared clonotypes between healthy human individuals. Study as a whole: Three plates were used per donor for CD4 naive, three for CD4 memory, two for CD8 naive and one for CD8 memory. The study's findings and limits: Among four donors, approximately 5.4% of naive CD4 clonotypes were found in common.

About this clone itself: Antigen: not known.

The CDR3 has 16 residues. After removal of 3 bases from V and 5 bases from J, the junction contained 10 bases not matched to a gene. Germline CDR1 is SGDLS and CDR2 is YYNGEE. Several immunoSEQ plates held equal portions of the genomic DNA taken from each subset. Method: immunoSEQ multiplex PCR; TCRdb's copy keeps in-frame clones and lacks some. The sample contains about 2.5 million clones, about nine tenths of which appear only once. The healthy adult donors were HIV-negative and reported no recent acute infections or vaccinations. The sequenced material came from naive CD4+ T cells from PBMCs. Indicated subset: CD45RA+ positively selected. The chain uses TRBV9 and TRBJ2-7; 11 bases are a match to TRBD2. This receptor was taken from a man aged 18 to 30 in good health. Some clones in this sample may be carry-over from other donors' samples. CDR3 loop: CASSESSGRAADEQYF. The CDR3 DNA follows: TGTGCCAGCAGCGAGAGTAGCGGGAGGGCCGCGGACGAGCAGTACTTC.